The T cell receptor (beta chain) described here comes from a study of T cell responses to AZD1222 COVID-19 vaccine. This CDR3 has 15 amino acids. Between the trimmed V and J ends, which lost 3 bases and 1 base, there was a span of 12 bases. The germline V gene has CDR1 MDHEN and CDR2 SYDVKM. Repertoires were generated with immunoSEQ multiplex PCR, while TCRdb's copy carries only in-frame clones and drops some. The repertoire consists of some 150,000 clones, with 94% occurring once and the leading ten covering 1.3%. The sequencing here drew on peripheral blood, taken on day 0 of AZD1222 vaccination. The TCR comes from an adult in good health. The chain has TRBV28 and TRBJ1-1, with a tentative D call TRBD1 (6 bases). DNA of the CDR3: TGTGCCAGCAGTTTCCCGGGGGGCTGGAACACTGAAGCTTTCTTT. Its protein product is CASSFPGGWNTEAFF.